Below, one T cell receptor (beta chain) is given with its context. Antigen specificity is unknown. This entry belongs to a study of CD8+CD57+ T cells in acquired aplastic anemia. Germline V gene lookup returns CDR1 SGHAT and CDR2 FQNNGV. V dropped 0 bases and J dropped 3; count of bases not matched to a gene: 28. The CDR3 consists of 23 residues. The template used for profiling TCR beta VDJ and CDR3 was genomic DNA. Each CDR3 protein gets one entry after TCRdb re-called the reads with MiXCR. The table shows 400,000 to 500,000 distinct CDR3 sequences, with just under 70% occurring only once. Study-wide results and limits: Patients were compared with controls for CD8+ Simpson's diversity, and no significant difference emerged.

The specimen sequenced was sorted CD4+, CD8+, or CD8+CD57+ T cells (not recorded which) from PBMCs. This clonotype originated in a human donor in good health, serving as a control. V is TRBV11-2 and J is TRBJ1-2, with 7 bases matching TRBD1. The CDR3 DNA sequence: TGTGCCAGCAGCTTAGACAGCTCTGGAGCTAGTCACACCGACAGGGAGCCGGACTATGGCTACACCTTC. Translating gives CASSLDSSGASHTDREPDYGYTF.